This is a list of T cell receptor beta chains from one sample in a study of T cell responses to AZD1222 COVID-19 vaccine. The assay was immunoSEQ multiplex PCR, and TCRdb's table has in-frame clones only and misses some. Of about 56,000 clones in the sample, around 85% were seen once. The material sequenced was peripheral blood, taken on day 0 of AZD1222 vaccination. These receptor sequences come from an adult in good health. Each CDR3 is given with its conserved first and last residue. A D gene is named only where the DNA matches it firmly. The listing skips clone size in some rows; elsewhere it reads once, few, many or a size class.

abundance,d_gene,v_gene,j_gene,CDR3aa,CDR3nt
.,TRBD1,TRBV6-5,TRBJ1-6,CASSIGQADNSPLHF,TGTGCCAGCAGTATTGGACAGGCGGATAATTCACCCCTCCACTTT
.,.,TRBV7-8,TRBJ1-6,CASSRPAGPYNSPLHF,TGTGCCAGCAGCCGCCCGGCAGGGCCCTATAATTCACCCCTCCACTTT
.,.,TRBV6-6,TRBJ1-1,CASRPGQNTEAFF,TGTGCCAGCAGGCCCGGGCAGAACACTGAAGCTTTCTTT
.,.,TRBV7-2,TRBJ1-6,CASSLAFSYNSPLHF,TGTGCCAGCAGCTTAGCGTTCTCCTATAATTCACCCCTCCACTTT
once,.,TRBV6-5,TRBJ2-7,CASMTDTPFSYEQYF,TGTGCCAGCATGACGGACACACCGTTCTCCTACGAGCAGTACTTC
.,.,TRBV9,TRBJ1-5,CASSVQGSNQPQHF,TGTGCCAGCAGCGTACAGGGGAGCAATCAGCCCCAGCATTTT
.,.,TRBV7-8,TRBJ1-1,CASSSPVGTSNTEAFF,TGTGCCAGCAGCTCCCCCGTGGGGACATCGAACACTGAAGCTTTCTTT
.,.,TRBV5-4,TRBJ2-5,CASSSGAIQETQYF,TGTGCCAGCAGCTCAGGTGCGATTCAAGAGACCCAGTACTTC
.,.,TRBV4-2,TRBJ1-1,CASSQLSGTRDTEAFF,TGTGCCAGCAGCCAGTTATCAGGGACCCGGGACACTGAAGCTTTCTTT
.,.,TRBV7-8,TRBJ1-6,CASSLAQGAEINSPLHF,TGTGCCAGCAGCTTAGCGCAGGGCGCAGAGATAAATTCACCCCTCCACTTT
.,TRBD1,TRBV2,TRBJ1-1,CASSKTDRVNTEAFF,TGTGCCAGCAGTAAAACGGACAGGGTGAACACTGAAGCTTTCTTT
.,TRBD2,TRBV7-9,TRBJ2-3,CASSSSLAGRTDTQYF,TGTGCCAGCAGCTCGTCTCTAGCGGGGAGGACAGATACGCAGTATTTT
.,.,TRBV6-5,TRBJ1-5,CASTQGTGQPQHF,TGTGCCAGCACCCAGGGTACCGGTCAGCCCCAGCATTTT
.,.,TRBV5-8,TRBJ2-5,CASSPGKASGETQYF,TGTGCCAGCAGCCCTGGGAAGGCTTCCGGAGAGACCCAGTACTTC
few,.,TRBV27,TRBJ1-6,CASTSFGWGGRWSPLHF,TGTGCCAGCACTTCTTTTGGGTGGGGTGGAAGGTGGTCACCCCTCCACTTT
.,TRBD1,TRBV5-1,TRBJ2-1,CASSWGPGQKYNEQFF,TGCGCCAGCAGCTGGGGGCCGGGACAGAAGTACAATGAGCAGTTCTTC
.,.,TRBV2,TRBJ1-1,CASSGQMNTEAFF,TGTGCCAGCAGTGGGCAGATGAACACTGAAGCTTTCTTT
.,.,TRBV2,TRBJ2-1,CASSGGGENEQFF,TGTGCCAGCAGCGGAGGGGGGGAAAATGAGCAGTTCTTC
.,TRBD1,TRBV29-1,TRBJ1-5,CSVRTGGNQPQHF,TGCAGCGTCAGGACAGGGGGCAATCAGCCCCAGCATTTT
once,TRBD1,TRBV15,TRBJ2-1,CATSRPFRQGAAAFF,TGTGCCACCAGCAGACCATTTCGACAGGGAGCCGCGGCGTTCTTC
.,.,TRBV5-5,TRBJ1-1,CASSLQGDGTEAFF,TGTGCCAGCAGCTTGCAAGGGGATGGGACTGAAGCTTTCTTT
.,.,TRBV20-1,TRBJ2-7,CSASGEGSSYEQYF,TGCAGTGCTAGTGGCGAGGGGAGCTCCTACGAGCAGTACTTC
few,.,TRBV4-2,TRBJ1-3,CASSQDPQGGNTIYF,TGTGCCAGCAGCCAAGATCCCCAGGGGGGAAACACCATATATTTT
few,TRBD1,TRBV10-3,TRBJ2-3,CAISKTGYETDTQYF,TGTGCCATCAGTAAGACAGGGTACGAGACAGATACGCAGTATTTT
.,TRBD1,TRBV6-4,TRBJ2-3,CASSDGQGADTQYF,TGTGCCAGCAGTGACGGACAGGGGGCAGATACGCAGTATTTT
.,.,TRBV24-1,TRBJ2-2,CATRTRTGELFF,TGTGCCACAAGAACAAGAACCGGGGAGCTGTTTTTT
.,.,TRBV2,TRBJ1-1,CASTRTENTEAFF,TGTGCCAGCACTAGGACGGAGAACACTGAAGCTTTCTTT
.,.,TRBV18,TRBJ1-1,CASSPRWGRMTEAFF,TGTGCCAGCTCACCAAGATGGGGAAGGATGACTGAAGCTTTCTTT